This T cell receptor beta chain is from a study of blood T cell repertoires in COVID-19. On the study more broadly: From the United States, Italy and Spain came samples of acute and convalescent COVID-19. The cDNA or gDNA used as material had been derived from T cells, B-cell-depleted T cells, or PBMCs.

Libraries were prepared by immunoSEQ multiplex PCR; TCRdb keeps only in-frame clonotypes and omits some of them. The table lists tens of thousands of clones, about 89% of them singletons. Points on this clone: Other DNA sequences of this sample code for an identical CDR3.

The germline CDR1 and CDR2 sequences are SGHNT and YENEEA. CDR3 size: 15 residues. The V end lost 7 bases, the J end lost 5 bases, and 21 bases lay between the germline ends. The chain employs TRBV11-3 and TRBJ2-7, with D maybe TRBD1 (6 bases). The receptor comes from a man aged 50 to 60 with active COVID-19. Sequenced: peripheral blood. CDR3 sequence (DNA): TGTGCCAGCACAACCTACCTCCAGGGGAGCGACGAGCAGTACTTC. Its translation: CASTTYLQGSDEQYF. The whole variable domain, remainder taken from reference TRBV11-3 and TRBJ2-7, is EAGVVQSPRYKIIEKKQPVAFWCNPISGHNTLYWYLQNLGQGPELLIRYENEEAVDDSQLPKDRFSAERLKGVDSTLKIQPAELGDSAVYLCASTTYLQGSDEQYFGPGTRLTVT.